This T cell receptor (beta chain) was identified in a study of cytomegalovirus exposure and HLA in healthy donors. As for this clone: One end of the junction fails to match germline, which may point to a read error.

PCR employed 60 Vbeta and 13 Jbeta primers. Profiling relied on immunoSEQ multiplex PCR, and the TCRdb table lists in-frame clones only, not all of them. The sample carries approximately 170,000 clones, around three quarters recorded once. The donors, nominally healthy at sampling, likely had unrecorded immune exposures. Germline CDR1 is SEHNR and CDR2 is FQNEAQ (reference sequence). The CDR3 runs to 15 residues. This clonotype originated in a woman in her fifties or sixties in good health and CMV-seronegative. Sequencing used PBMCs. V usage is TRBV7-9 and J usage is TRBJ2-1; no firm D call. The CDR3 DNA follows: TGTTCCAGCAGCCCCGGTTTGCCCCCCTACAATGAGCAGTTCTTC. This sequence encodes CSSSPGLPPYNEQFF.